This TCR beta chain appears in the sequencing data of a study of blood T cell repertoires in COVID-19. Overall study context: The United States, Italy and Spain were the sources of the acute and convalescent COVID-19 samples. The analysed material was cDNA or gDNA that came from T cells, B-cell-depleted T cells, or PBMCs.

Germline CDR1 and CDR2: MNHNS and SASEGT. The CDR3 runs 14 residues. The germline V and J ends were trimmed by 1 base and 5 bases, with 9 bases remaining between them. As processed by the authors: Cell counts per sample came from amplifying reference gene primers. TCRdb keeps only in-frame clones here, not all; method: immunoSEQ multiplex PCR. The V and J calls and the clone size are those of that table, but D and trimming were determined from the DNA. The sample consists of over 110,000 clones, about 76% of them appearing once. Sequencing used peripheral blood. This receptor was taken from a human donor in a cohort sampled during active COVID-19. The chain couples TRBV6-1 to TRBJ1-5, with a weak D call TRBD1 (5 bases). CDR3 sequence: CASSEGGEHQPQHF. The DNA of the CDR3 is TGTGCCAGCAGTGAAGGGGGGGAACATCAGCCCCAGCATTTT.